This T cell receptor beta chain was captured by sequencing in a study of cytomegalovirus exposure and HLA in healthy donors (dated by TCRdb to the late 2010s). Context from the whole study: An earlier analysis of roughly 570 of the donors reported around 280 Gb of sequence data and 95 million to 140 million unique TCR beta sequences obtained from around 180 million T cells. Among some 400 genotyped donors of the cohort, an average of around 240,000 unique TCR beta nucleotide sequences were sequenced per donor, around a sixth of them non-productive. An early release that covered about 600 HLA-typed donors contained approximately 290 gigabases of sequencing data and tens of millions of unique TCR sequences. High-throughput TCR immunosequencing, statistical association of individual TCRs with disease status, and machine learning were combined to predict cytomegalovirus infection status. An earlier analysis of 587 of the donors used high-throughput TCR beta sequencing to judge whether each TCR beta V gene segment behaved as functional or pseudogenic. A later analysis re-examined previously published TCR beta repertoires from roughly 650 donors and added high-resolution HLA genotyping to investigate patterns of TCR occurrence. The aim of the study was to test whether cataloging public T cell receptors could identify signatures of past pathogen exposure. Genome-wide SNP genotypes for about 55% of the roughly 670 donors were used in a later genetic analysis, which treated that subset as a discovery cohort. All discovery cohort repertoires had been generated using a single sequencing platform. The T cell repertoires of several hundred subjects were profiled by immunosequencing and related to cytomegalovirus serostatus. Rather than drawing on any new phenotypic data, the later analysis identified candidate immune exposures from TCR beta sequences and the way those sequences occurred across donors. The genetic ancestry cluster associated with self-reported Caucasian donors included 81% of the 300 to 450 genotyped donors. A separate validation cohort of more than 100 different subjects was used in addition to the roughly 720-subject first cohort. The number of typed donors differed by locus: about 620-640 for A, B, C, DRB1 and DQB1; 500 to 550 for DQA1; 606 for DPA1; and around 490 for DPB1. Roughly 5 DR-DQ haplotypes were handled as single units for association and clustering because linkage in the cohort was strong. HLA typing included class I and class II loci at four-digit resolution. Donor age, sex, ethnicity and CMV serostatus were compiled together with the repertoire data.

The cohort comprised around 700 healthy bone marrow donors. At the time of sampling, every cohort member was nominally healthy, though immune exposures that went unrecorded were likely present. The donor was CMV seronegative and belonged to the group of 350 to 400 seronegative cohort members. Each donor provided a peripheral blood sample, and peripheral blood mononuclear cells were used for TCR beta sequencing. The Qiagen DNeasy Blood Extraction Kit was used to extract genomic DNA from the blood cell samples. Library construction relied on the immunoSEQ multiplex PCR assay. For the multiplex PCR, a mixture combining 60 forward primers for TCR Vbeta segments and 13 reverse primers for TCR Jbeta segments was used. Amplification of the CDR3 region of rearranged TCR beta genes was performed with a multiplex PCR assay on genomic DNA. On the Illumina HiSeq System, the amplified TCR beta libraries were sequenced as 87-base-pair reads. Processing in the source paper ran as follows. A later analysis counted tens of millions of unique TCR beta chains across the 666 repertoires, and 9 million to 14 million of these chains were shared by at least two donors. To remove PCR and sequencing errors, raw reads were error-corrected and collapsed into unique sequences using a nearest-neighbor algorithm that merged closely related sequences. To assign V, D and J gene segments, CDR3 sequences were aligned to IMGT reference sequences. For a sequence to be retained, at least a six-nucleotide match to both a V gene segment and a J gene segment was required. Rearrangements were classified as productive when the CDR3 lacked stop codons and remained in frame with V and J, and all other rearrangements were classified as non-productive. CDR3 was defined by IMGT convention, running from the second conserved V-encoded cysteine to the conserved J-encoded phenylalanine. The earlier analysis of some 600 of the donors excluded sequences that lacked an unambiguous match to a single V gene segment. An earlier analysis of several hundred of the donors called V segments functional above 56.7% productive rearrangements and segregating when the between-donor standard deviation exceeded 5%. A statistical classification framework was developed to diagnose cytomegalovirus status using the catalog of TCR beta chain sequences. In a later analysis, V and J genes were assigned by comparing TCR nucleotide sequences against IMGT/GENE-DB human TR gene sequences. In a later analysis, CDR3 sequences and most-parsimonious VDJ recombination scenarios were assigned using the TCRdist pipeline. In a later analysis, every TCR beta chain was defined by the combination of its CDR3 amino acid sequence and its V-gene family, and reads without a unique V-gene family were dropped. In a later analysis, several hundred highly shared, low-generation-probability nucleotide sequences were removed to address suspected cross-contamination and a sequencing artifact. In a later analysis, a clonal expansion index was calculated for each public chain from normalized within-repertoire ranks of inferred template counts. In a later analysis, generation probabilities were computed using a VDJ recombination model fitted to out-of-frame rearrangements, and the results were checked against IGoR. Hypergeometric tests were used in a later analysis to score TCR-TCR, TCR-HLA and TCR-CMV co-occurrence, with a repertoire-size bias correction applied to the TCR pairs. A later analysis estimated false discovery rates by permuting HLA or CMV assignments 20 times. A later analysis grouped co-occurring TCRs with DBSCAN, adding TCRdist sequence similarity when clustering within HLA-allele-positive subsets. Repertoires with fewer than 30,000 or more than 120,000 public chains, plus five repertoires with anomalous nucleotide sharing, were excluded from co-occurrence clustering. In TCRdb, the immuneACCESS table is reduced to in-frame sequences with V and J assigned. These tables do not hold every clone; where another copy was compared, an unresolved V gene accounts for under half, and the others remain unexplained. That table supplies the V and J calls and clone size; D and trimming were determined from the DNA. Counted in this sample were around 220,000 clones; around three quarters of them appeared once. The top ten clones comprise roughly a sixth of the sample.

The paper as a whole reports these results and caveats: Across donors, most TCR sequences were observed very rarely, whereas some public TCRs were present in many individuals. Because HLA typing was missing for some donors at each locus, association tests included only the typed subset. Because counts were too low, roughly 18 rarely observed V segments, including chromosome 9 orphons, were left out of the earlier analysis of about 500 of the donors. An association between a missense DCLRE1C variant and V-gene and J-gene trimming of TCR beta chains was found in a later genetic analysis and replicated in an independent cohort. In a later analysis, the rate of TCR association differed among HLA loci, with DRB1 alleles having the most associated TCRs and HLA-C alleles having the fewest. Correlated functional status among segregating V segments might be attributable to linkage disequilibrium, but an unknown experimental factor could not be ruled out. When HLA alleles, especially DR and DQ, strongly co-occurred, TCR associations were difficult to assign to individual alleles. Compared with the 666-donor mean, donors in an Asian-associated ancestry cluster had fewer N-insertions in productive TCRs, according to a later genetic analysis. According to the authors, the approach could potentially be generalized to other disease states and immunological phenotypes. Roughly uniform sequencing depth across donors was assumed in presence/absence analyses, although this assumption may not hold. A further reported finding was that TCR beta sequences accurately predicted the HLA-A and HLA-B alleles for most subjects in the first cohort. In an earlier analysis of several hundred of the donors, most TCR beta V segments were observed in productive rearrangements about 90% or about 30% of the time, broadly matching IMGT annotations. The classifier was reported to diagnose cytomegalovirus status with high specificity and sensitivity in both the original cohort and the validation cohort. A group of highly shared sequence variants was considered likely to be a technical artifact of the sequencing pipeline. At a false discovery rate of 0.05, a later analysis linked around 15,000 TCR beta sequences to specific HLA alleles. A total of fewer than 200 TCR beta chains were listed by the study as associated with cytomegalovirus. According to a later analysis, most CMV-associated TCR beta chains appeared to be HLA-restricted, and the HLA associations seemed to be driven largely by CMV exposure. A few of the identified cytomegalovirus-associated TCR beta chains were confirmed in vitro to be specific for cytomegalovirus antigens. A later analysis reported that several top co-occurrence clusters appeared linked to parvovirus B19, influenza, CMV and Epstein-Barr virus. Only TCR beta chains were sequenced in this cohort, and the absence of alpha or paired-chain data limited detectable features. A later analysis found that HLA-associated TCR beta chains were more clonally expanded and had lower generation probabilities than equally common non-associated chains. The only immune exposure information available for the cohort was CMV serostatus.

As concerns this clone: Its antigen is still unknown. No much larger clone is present one base from it, and per-base qualities are unavailable.

This sequence was found in a man aged 40-49 years in good health and CMV-seronegative. Sequencing was performed on PBMCs.

The CDR3 protein sequence reads: CASGLDRLAGAYNEQFF. In nucleotide form, the sequence is TGTGCTAGTGGTTTGGACCGACTAGCGGGGGCCTACAATGAGCAGTTCTTC. Recombination joined TRBV12-5 with TRBJ2-1, and 12 junctional nucleotides match TRBD2. Including the terminal cysteine and phenylalanine, the CDR3 comprises 17 residues. The sequence is cut down to CDR3 DNA, 51 bases in frame from base 1. V loses 1 base at its end and J loses 2 bases; junction bases beyond the gene matches: 3. The CDR1 and CDR2 encoded by the germline V gene are LGHNT and FRNRAP.